These T cell receptor beta chains were read from a single sample in a study of regulatory T cells in long-lasting Graves disease. One entry per CDR3 protein, called by TCRdb with MiXCR from the multiplex PCR reads. The sample yields some 430,000 distinct CDR3 sequences, roughly 21% seen once. This specimen was peripheral blood mononuclear cells (PBMCs), taken when the disease was refractory, from a patient treated with antithyroid drugs. These receptors were obtained from a female donor with Graves disease. The conserved cysteine and the conserved F or W are not part of the CDR3 here.

TRBV6-2/TRBV6-3 | ASAFSYEQY
TRBV14 | ASSPGPTGEGTYEQY
TRBV6-2/TRBV6-3 | ASSYSPGTSGYEQY
TRBV29-1 | SVPPPTGKNTEAF
TRBV5-1 | ASSLGTDLGRYGYT
TRBV12-3/TRBV12-4 | ASSLGQQSRNEQF
TRBV12-3/TRBV12-4 | ASSPEGRGYEQY
TRBV12-3/TRBV12-4 | ASRPDDGETQY
TRBV6-1 | ASSRPGGAFEAF
TRBV28 | ASSFSGHRWAQY
TRBV7-8 | ASSFGDPWEKLF
TRBV12-3/TRBV12-4 | ASRPQGAHESGELF
TRBV30 | AWSVNHYEQY
TRBV5-5 | ASSATGHLTQPQH
TRBV9 | ASSGTLAGAVRPGELF
TRBV15 | ATSQATETQY
TRBV12-3/TRBV12-4 | ASSLEPPVQY
TRBV12-3/TRBV12-4 | ASSLGHIYEQY
TRBV7-8 | ASSLGGPESYGYT
TRBV4-2 | ASSQVPGQGSEQY
TRBV6-2/TRBV6-3 | ASSYSAVLGGTEAF
TRBV20-1 | SAPRFGTENIQY
TRBV12-3/TRBV12-4 | ASSSSGGDTQY
TRBV7-9 | ASSLLSGYT
TRBV4-2 | ASSQGSTAYGYT
TRBV12-3/TRBV12-4 | ASSLNPMGEAF
TRBV30 | AWSSGLVDSPLH
TRBV29-1 | SVSSGNQETQY
TRBV6-1 | ASSHRVLGLMETQY
TRBV10-2 | ASSESGVGVSSYEQY
TRBV5-6 | ASSFISTNEKLF
TRBV12-3/TRBV12-4 | ASSPLNTGELF
TRBV24-1 | APGRDACLGANVLT
TRBV20-1 | SASRLAGELF
TRBV13 | VSSLGGGRNSYEQY
TRBV12-3/TRBV12-4 | ASREYRDRGPRETQY
TRBV6-1 | ASSTGTYFEAF
TRBV6-1 | ASSRLATGELF
TRBV24-1 | ATSEGGHEQY
TRBV27 | ASSLVGATNEKLF
TRBV28 | ASGPPRTGVRPQH
TRBV5-6 | ASSSRGGAKETQY
TRBV6-1 | ASTTTARGKQPQH
TRBV6-1 | ASLEQGASNQPQH
TRBV9 | ASSRYAFGNTEAF
TRBV4-2 | ASSQDGEEREQY
TRBV12-3/TRBV12-4 | ASSPSGSGSGELF
TRBV7-9 | ASSLSPFGGGETQY
TRBV28 | ASSSIAGTQVSDTQY
TRBV3-1 | ASSQLGTLNEQF
TRBV6-1 | ASSPWEPANYGYT
TRBV6-1 | ASGRWASGEDTQY
TRBV28 | ASTLGGRGRDAF
TRBV9 | ASSAYFETEDWDTQY
TRBV6-1 | ASSQGGREKLF
TRBV7-2 | ASSLVADRGNTIY
TRBV28 | ASSLVAVETQY